Shown below are 2 T cell receptor beta chains from a single sample sequenced in a study of beta chain features in type 1 diabetes. The sequenced template was cDNA made from the entire isolated RNA. Here immunoSEQ multiplex PCR was the method, and the copy in TCRdb shows in-frame clones only, minus some. The repertoire has 200,000 to 250,000 clones, roughly 70% of them found once; the top ten carry approximately 0.053%. Sequenced sample: naive CD4+ T cells from blood. These receptor sequences come from a man younger than 45 in good health.

This clone has just one count. The J gene is TRBJ2-1, the V gene TRBV30; D is perhaps TRBD2 (5 bases). Germline-derived CDR1 and CDR2 are GTSNPN and SVGIG (reference sequence). CDR3 length equals 13 residues. The V gene lost 2 bases and the J gene lost 9 bases, with 14 bases spanning the gap. The DNA for the CDR3 is TGTGCCTGGAGTAACCTTTTGGGAGTTGAGCAGTTCTTC. It specifies CAWSNLLGVEQFF.

About this clone itself: Other DNA sequences in the same sample also yield this CDR3. The genes are TRBV30 and TRBJ2-3; perhaps TRBD2 as D (6 bases). CDR3 length: 13 amino acids. CDR1 and CDR2 (germline): GTSNPN, SVGIG (reference sequence). The V end was cut by 1 base, the J end by 1 base, with 6 bases between. The CDR3 DNA reads as TGTGCCTGGAGTGGGGGGGGCACAGATACGCAGTATTTT. It encodes CAWSGGGTDTQYF.